Listed below are T cell receptor beta chains from one sample, sequenced in a study of Graves' ophthalmopathy and Graves' hyperthyroidism. TCRdb itself ran the multiplex PCR reads through MiXCR, one entry per CDR3 protein. The sample lists roughly 420,000 distinct CDR3 sequences; around 21% were seen once. What was sequenced was peripheral blood. These TCRs come from a woman younger than 30 with stable Graves' hyperthyroidism. CDR3s include the opening cysteine and the closing phenylalanine or tryptophan. Fields, in order: J gene, D gene, V gene, clone size, CDR3 protein, CDR3 DNA. The D gene is left open where the match is weak. Rows may omit the clone size; those that give it use once, few, many or a size class.

J: TRBJ1-3; D: NA; V: TRBV6-1; size: many; CDR3: CASSALASGNTIYF; DNA: TGTGCCAGCAGTGCGCTTGCCTCTGGAAACACCATATATTTT
J: TRBJ2-7; D: TRBD2; V: TRBV7-2; size: NA; CDR3: CASSPREGTPYEQYF; DNA: TGTGCCAGCAGCCCTCGGGAGGGGACCCCCTACGAGCAGTACTTC
J: TRBJ2-4; D: NA; V: TRBV11-1; size: many; CDR3: CASSQRWAPKNIQYF; DNA: TGTGCCAGCAGCCAACGGTGGGCCCCCAAAAACATTCAGTACTTC
J: TRBJ1-1; D: NA; V: TRBV29-1; size: many; CDR3: CSVVLQLDTEAFF; DNA: TGCAGCGTTGTACTACAGCTTGACACTGAAGCTTTCTTT
J: TRBJ1-5; D: TRBD1; V: TRBV19; size: NA; CDR3: CASSINDRGFSNQPQHF; DNA: TGTGCCAGTAGTATAAATGACAGGGGGTTCAGCAATCAGCCCCAGCATTTT
J: TRBJ2-7; D: NA; V: TRBV28; size: many; CDR3: CASSLSRPGEQYF; DNA: TGTGCCAGCAGTTTAAGCAGGCCAGGGGAGCAGTACTTC
J: TRBJ2-7; D: NA; V: TRBV19; size: many; CDR3: CASSIYRSSYEQYF; DNA: TGTGCCAGTAGTATTTATCGGAGCTCCTACGAGCAGTACTTC
J: TRBJ1-2; D: NA; V: TRBV5-4; size: few; CDR3: CASRFRGGVYGYTF; DNA: TGTGCCAGCAGATTCAGGGGAGGTGTCTATGGCTACACCTTC
J: TRBJ1-2; D: NA; V: TRBV27; size: NA; CDR3: CASSRGGGAHYGYTF; DNA: TGTGCCAGCAGTCGCGGGGGGGGCGCTCACTATGGCTACACCTTC
J: TRBJ2-5; D: NA; V: TRBV12-3/TRBV12-4; size: NA; CDR3: CASSLREPGAKLGETQYF; DNA: TGTGCCAGCAGTTTAAGGGAGCCGGGGGCTAAGCTGGGGGAGACCCAGTACTTC
J: TRBJ1-6; D: NA; V: TRBV13; size: many; CDR3: CASSLAGIIDSPLHF; DNA: TGTGCCAGCAGCTTAGCAGGGATTATCGATTCACCCCTCCACTTT
J: TRBJ2-7; D: TRBD1; V: TRBV10-3; size: many; CDR3: CAISPDRGPHYEQYF; DNA: TGTGCCATCAGTCCAGACAGGGGCCCTCATTACGAGCAGTACTTC
J: TRBJ2-7; D: NA; V: TRBV19; size: many; CDR3: CASSIRFSSYEQYF; DNA: TGTGCCAGTAGTATCCGATTCAGCTCCTACGAGCAGTACTTC
J: TRBJ2-7; D: NA; V: TRBV30; size: many; CDR3: CAWSRGPYEQYF; DNA: TGTGCCTGGAGCCGGGGGCCCTACGAGCAGTACTTC
J: TRBJ2-7; D: NA; V: TRBV20-1; size: many; CDR3: CSGTASRIKYF; DNA: TGCAGTGGGACAGCCAGTCGGATCAAGTACTTC
J: TRBJ1-6; D: TRBD1; V: TRBV5-1; size: many; CDR3: CASSEWGQINSPLHF; DNA: TGCGCCAGCAGCGAGTGGGGACAGATTAATTCACCCCTCCACTTT
J: TRBJ1-5; D: NA; V: TRBV6-1; size: many; CDR3: CASSTITGSNQPQHF; DNA: TGTGCCAGCAGTACAATCACTGGTAGCAATCAGCCCCAGCATTTT
J: TRBJ2-7; D: TRBD1; V: TRBV28; size: few; CDR3: CASWRQGSYEQYF; DNA: TGTGCCAGCTGGAGACAGGGAAGCTACGAGCAGTACTTC
J: TRBJ2-7; D: TRBD1; V: TRBV30; size: many; CDR3: CASLRGQGASYEQYF; DNA: TGTGCCTCGCTCAGGGGACAGGGGGCCTCCTACGAGCAGTACTTC
J: TRBJ2-7; D: NA; V: TRBV7-2; size: many; CDR3: CASSLGPTRNHEQYF; DNA: TGTGCCAGCAGCTTAGGGCCCACTAGGAACCACGAGCAGTACTTC
J: TRBJ1-2; D: NA; V: TRBV9; size: NA; CDR3: CASSVAAAYGYTF; DNA: TGTGCCAGCAGCGTAGCGGCAGCCTATGGCTACACCTTC